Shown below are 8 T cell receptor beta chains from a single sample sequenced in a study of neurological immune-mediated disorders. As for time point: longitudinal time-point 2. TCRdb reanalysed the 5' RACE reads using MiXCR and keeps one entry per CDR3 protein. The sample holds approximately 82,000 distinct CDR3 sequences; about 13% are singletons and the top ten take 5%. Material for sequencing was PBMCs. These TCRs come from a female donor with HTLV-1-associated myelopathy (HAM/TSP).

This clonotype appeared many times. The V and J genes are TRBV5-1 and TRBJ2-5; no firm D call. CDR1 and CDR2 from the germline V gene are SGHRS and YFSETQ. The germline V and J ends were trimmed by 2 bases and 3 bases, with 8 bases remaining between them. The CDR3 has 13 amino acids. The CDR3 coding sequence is TGCGCCAGCAGCTTTACAGTGGAAGAGACCCAGTACTTC. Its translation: CASSFTVEETQYF.

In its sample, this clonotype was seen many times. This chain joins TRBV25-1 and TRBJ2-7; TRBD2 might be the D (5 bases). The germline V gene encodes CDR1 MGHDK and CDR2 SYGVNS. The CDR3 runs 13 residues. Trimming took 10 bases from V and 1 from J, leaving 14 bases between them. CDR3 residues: CATSRAGSYEQYF. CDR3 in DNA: TGTGCCACCTCGAGGGCTGGATCCTACGAGCAGTACTTC.

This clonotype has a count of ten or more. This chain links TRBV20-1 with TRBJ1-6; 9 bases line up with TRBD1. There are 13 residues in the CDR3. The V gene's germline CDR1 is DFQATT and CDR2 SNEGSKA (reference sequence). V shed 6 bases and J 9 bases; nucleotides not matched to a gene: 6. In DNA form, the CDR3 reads TGCAGTGCAAACACAGGGGGCGGTTCACCCCTCCACTTT. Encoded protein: CSANTGGGSPLHF.

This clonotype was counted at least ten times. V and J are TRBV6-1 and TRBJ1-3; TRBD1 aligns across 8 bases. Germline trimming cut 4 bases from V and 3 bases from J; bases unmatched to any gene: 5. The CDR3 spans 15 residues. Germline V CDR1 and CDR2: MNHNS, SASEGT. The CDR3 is CASSAQDRGGNTIYF. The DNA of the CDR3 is TGTGCCAGCAGTGCTCAAGACAGGGGTGGAAACACCATATATTTT.

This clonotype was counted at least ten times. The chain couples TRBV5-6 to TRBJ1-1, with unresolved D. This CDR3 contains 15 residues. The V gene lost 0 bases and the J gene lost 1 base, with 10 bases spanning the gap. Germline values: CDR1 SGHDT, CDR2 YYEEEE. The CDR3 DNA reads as TGTGCCAGCAGCTTGGACCCCTTAGAGAACACTGAAGCTTTCTTT. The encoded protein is CASSLDPLENTEAFF.

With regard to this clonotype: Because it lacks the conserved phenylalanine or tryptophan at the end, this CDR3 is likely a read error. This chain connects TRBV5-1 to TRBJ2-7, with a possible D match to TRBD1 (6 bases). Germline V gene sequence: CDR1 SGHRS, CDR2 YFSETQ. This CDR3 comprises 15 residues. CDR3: CASILTGQKEDEQYL. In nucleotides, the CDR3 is TGCGCCAGCATCTTGACAGGACAGAAAGAGGACGAGCAGTACCTC.

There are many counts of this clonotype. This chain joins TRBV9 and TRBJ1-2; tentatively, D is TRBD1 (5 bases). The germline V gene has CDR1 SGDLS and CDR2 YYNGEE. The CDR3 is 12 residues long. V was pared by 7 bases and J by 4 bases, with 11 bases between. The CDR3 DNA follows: TGTGCCAGCCAACGGGGGGGCTATGGCTACACCTTC. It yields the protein CASQRGGYGYTF.

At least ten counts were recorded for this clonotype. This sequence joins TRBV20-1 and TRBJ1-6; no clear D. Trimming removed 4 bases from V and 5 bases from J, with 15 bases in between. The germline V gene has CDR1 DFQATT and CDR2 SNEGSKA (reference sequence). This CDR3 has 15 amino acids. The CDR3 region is CSAIGLRGHNSPLHF. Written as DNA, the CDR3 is TGCAGTGCTATCGGCCTGAGAGGCCATAATTCACCCCTCCACTTT.